This is a list of T cell receptor beta chains from one sample in a study of blood T cells in healthy people across ages. TCRdb redid the calling of the 5' RACE reads with MiXCR, one entry per CDR3 protein. This sample has 710,000 or so distinct CDR3 sequences, with 20% to 25% found just once. The sample was blood. These receptors all stem from a man aged 70-80 years in good health. Both conserved end residues are part of each CDR3. The D gene is left open where the match is weak. Clone size is stated in some rows and not others, as once, few, many or a class when expanded.

j_call v_call clone_size d_call cdr3_aa cdr3_nt
TRBJ1-6 TRBV28 few - CASNSPGHRVEYF TGTGCCAGCAACTCTCCGGGACACCGGGTCGAGTACTTT
TRBJ2-5 TRBV2 many - CASSEALFGGYETQYF TGTGCCAGCAGTGAAGCGCTTTTTGGGGGATATGAGACCCAGTACTTC
TRBJ1-1 TRBV11-2 - TRBD1 CASSLGGTGVQMNTEAFF TGTGCCAGCAGCTTAGGTGGGACAGGGGTCCAAATGAACACTGAAGCTTTCTTT
TRBJ2-7 TRBV5-1 - TRBD1 CASSPGQDSYEQYF TGCGCCAGCAGCCCCGGACAGGACTCCTACGAGCAGTACTTC
TRBJ2-1 TRBV30 many TRBD2 CAWSRLLAGVGNEQFF TGTGCCTGGAGTCGCCTACTAGCGGGAGTTGGCAATGAGCAGTTCTTC
TRBJ1-6 TRBV7-6 - - CASSLAGSAVSPLHF TGTGCCAGCAGCTTAGCAGGGTCAGCAGTCTCACCCCTCCACTTT
TRBJ2-2 TRBV12-3/TRBV12-4 few - CASSGQPSGGELFF TGTGCCAGCAGTGGCCAACCATCCGGGGGGGAGCTGTTTTTT
TRBJ2-5 TRBV11-2 - - CAGSLSSGKETQYF TGTGCCGGCAGCTTGAGTAGCGGAAAAGAGACCCAGTACTTC
TRBJ1-2 TRBV5-1 - - CASTRDGANYGYTF TGCGCCAGCACTCGGGACGGAGCTAACTATGGCTACACCTTC
TRBJ1-4 TRBV7-2 few - CASSLAPGTNVEKLFF TGTGCCAGCAGCTTAGCGCCAGGGACTAATGTTGAAAAACTGTTTTTT
TRBJ2-1 TRBV27 - - CASSDRRAWGSYNEQFF TGTGCCAGCAGCGATCGACGAGCTTGGGGCTCCTACAATGAGCAGTTCTTC
TRBJ2-7 TRBV28 - - CASSNLGYEQYF TGTGCCAGCAGTAATCTCGGGTACGAGCAGTACTTC
TRBJ2-2 TRBV4-1 - TRBD1 CASSQKRTGAGELFF TGCGCCAGCAGCCAAAAACGTACAGGGGCCGGGGAGCTGTTTTTT
TRBJ1-2 TRBV7-9 - TRBD1 CASSPKGAGYTF TGTGCCAGCAGCCCCAAGGGGGCTGGCTACACCTTC
TRBJ2-5 TRBV5-1 once TRBD1 CASSLTGQGVGEQYF TGCGCCAGCAGCTTGACGGGACAGGGGGTCGGGGAGCAGTACTTC
TRBJ1-2 TRBV7-2 - TRBD1 CASSSGGPGTGIGYTF TGTGCCAGCAGCTCCGGGGGCCCCGGGACAGGAATCGGCTACACCTTC
TRBJ2-7 TRBV20-1 few TRBD1 CSAIGTVYEQYF TGCAGTGCCATCGGGACAGTCTACGAGCAGTACTTC
TRBJ2-3 TRBV18 - TRBD1 CASSPPNLAGGTDTQYF TGTGCCAGCTCACCACCGAATTTGGCAGGGGGTACAGATACGCAGTATTTT
TRBJ2-1 TRBV12-3/TRBV12-4 - TRBD1 CASRRTGGVDEQFF TGTGCCAGCAGACGGACAGGGGGGGTGGATGAGCAGTTCTTC
TRBJ1-3 TRBV20-1 few - CSARDRVLGNTIYF TGCAGTGCTAGAGATAGGGTGCTGGGAAACACCATATATTTT
TRBJ1-4 TRBV25-1 - - CASSETGMIEKLFF TGTGCCAGCAGTGAAACAGGAATGATTGAAAAACTGTTTTTT
TRBJ2-3 TRBV3-1 many TRBD2 CASSPRRLAGLSDTQYF TGTGCCAGCAGCCCCAGACGCCTAGCGGGACTATCAGATACGCAGTATTTT
TRBJ1-4 TRBV29-1 few TRBD1 CSGTGAGEKLFF TGCAGCGGGACAGGGGCCGGTGAAAAACTGTTTTTT
TRBJ2-1 TRBV7-2 few TRBD1 CASSLASGQVNSQFF TGTGCCAGCAGCTTAGCGTCCGGACAGGTGAACTCGCAGTTCTTC
TRBJ2-3 TRBV20-1 - TRBD2 CSAGGGRAADTQYF TGCAGTGCTGGGGGGGGGAGGGCCGCAGATACGCAGTATTTT
TRBJ1-1 TRBV6-5 few TRBD1 CASSKGQVNTEAFF TGTGCCAGCAGTAAGGGACAGGTGAACACTGAAGCTTTCTTT
TRBJ1-6 TRBV20-1 - TRBD1 CSARDRQGAPYNSPLHF TGCAGTGCTAGGGACCGACAGGGGGCCCCCTATAATTCACCCCTCCACTTT
TRBJ1-1 TRBV5-1 - TRBD1 CASSLETPGQEAFF TGCGCCAGCAGCTTGGAGACACCGGGACAGGAAGCTTTCTTT
TRBJ1-6 TRBV2 - - CASSERVRGNNSPLHF TGTGCCAGCAGTGAACGGGTGAGGGGAAATAATTCACCCCTCCACTTT
TRBJ2-1 TRBV7-2 many TRBD2 CASSFSSGVYNEQFF TGTGCCAGCAGCTTCTCTAGCGGGGTTTACAATGAGCAGTTCTTC
TRBJ2-4 TRBV5-1 - - CASSLLISGTKNIQYF TGCGCCAGCAGCTTACTTATTTCGGGAACCAAAAACATTCAGTACTTC
TRBJ1-2 TRBV20-1 - TRBD1 CSAEQGEVYGYTF TGCAGTGCGGAACAGGGGGAAGTCTATGGCTACACCTTC